Below are 26 T cell receptor beta chains sequenced from a single sample in a study of T cell responses to AZD1222 COVID-19 vaccine. Method: immunoSEQ multiplex PCR; TCRdb's copy keeps in-frame clones and lacks some. The sample has about 210,000 clones; roughly 94% are singletons. The sequencing here drew on peripheral blood, taken 28 days after the second dose of the MenACWY control vaccine. These receptors were obtained from an adult who received the MenACWY meningococcal vaccine as a control.

V gene TRBV29-1 combines with J gene TRBJ1-2; maybe TRBD1 (6 bases). The CDR3 is made up of 12 amino acids. Germline V gives CDR1 SQVTM, CDR2 ANQGSEA. The V gene lost 5 bases and the J gene lost 7 bases, with 14 bases spanning the gap. The CDR3 reads CSVLVIRGGYTF. CDR3 in DNA: TGCAGCGTTCTCGTCATCAGGGGTGGCTACACCTTC.

The chain carries TRBV7-2 and TRBJ1-5, with TRBD1 as a possible D gene (5 bases). V was shortened by 4 bases and J by 5 bases, with 15 bases between the two germline ends. Germline CDR1 and CDR2: SGHTA and FQGNSA. The CDR3 totals 15 residues. The CDR3 here is CASSSGLSLDQPQHF. Written as DNA, the CDR3 is TGTGCCAGCAGCTCGGGACTTAGCCTGGATCAGCCCCAGCATTTT.

Concerning this clone itself: The junction shows a germline mismatch at one end, possibly a read error. This chain uses TRBV6-4 with TRBJ2-7; D unclear. The CDR3 spans 17 residues. CDR1 is MRHNA and CDR2 is SNTAGT in the germline V gene. The CDR3 sequence is CASSDSRPGFSSDEQYF. The CDR3 DNA reads as TGTGCCAGCAGTGACTCAAGACCCGGGTTTTCCTCCGACGAGCAGTACTTC.

The CDR3 coding sequence is TGTGCCAGCAGTCGACTAGCGGGCTACACAGATACGCAGTATTTT. Translating gives CASSRLAGYTDTQYF. The gene calls are TRBV27 and TRBJ2-3, with TRBD2 matching 10 bases. The CDR3 is made up of 15 amino acids. The germline V gene encodes CDR1 MNHEY and CDR2 SMNVEV (reference sequence). Trimming removed 5 bases from V and 2 bases from J; junction bases left unmatched: 4.

V usage is TRBV5-1 and J usage is TRBJ2-3; D is uncertain. Germline CDR1 is SGHRS and CDR2 is YFSETQ. This CDR3 region has 13 residues. V dropped 6 bases and J dropped 0 bases, with 8 bases sitting between them. In DNA, the CDR3 is TGCGCCAGCAAGCCCTCTAGCACAGATACGCAGTATTTT. This sequence encodes CASKPSSTDTQYF.

The chain combines TRBV7-9 with TRBJ1-4; D call uncertain. CDR1 and CDR2 (germline): SEHNR, FQNEAQ (reference sequence). Trimming cost V 1 base and J 8 bases, with 5 bases left between them. The CDR3 is made up of 12 amino acids. CDR3: CASSLGAEKLFF. DNA for the CDR3: TGTGCCAGCAGCTTAGGGGCAGAAAAACTGTTTTTT.

The V and J genes are TRBV19 and TRBJ1-2; the match to TRBD1 covers 10 bases. There are 15 residues in the CDR3. Losses at the gene ends were 4 bases for V and 6 bases for J; bases not matched to a gene: 8. Per germline, CDR1 LNHDA and CDR2 SQIVND (reference sequence). For the CDR3, the DNA is TGTGCCAGTAGTACTACAATAGGGACAGGGGATGGCTACACCTTC. Translating it yields CASSTTIGTGDGYTF.

The chain recombines TRBV3-1 (or the pseudogene TRBV3-2) with TRBJ1-4; D unresolved. The CDR3 length is 13 residues. CDR1 and CDR2 (germline): LGHDT, YNNKEL (reference sequence). Trimming removed 4 bases at V and 1 base at J, with 4 bases between. The CDR3 nucleotides read TGTGCCAGCAGCCGATTAACTAATGAAAAACTGTTTTTT. It is translated as CASSRLTNEKLFF.

The chain carries TRBV28 and TRBJ1-2; D may be TRBD1 (5 bases). V was pared by 3 bases and J by 4 bases, with 12 bases between. This CDR3 has 14 amino acids. Looked up from germline, CDR1 is MDHEN and CDR2 is SYDVKM. This CDR3 reads CASSLVQGGYGYTF. CDR3 bases: TGTGCCAGCAGTTTGGTTCAGGGAGGCTATGGCTACACCTTC.

This clone was recorded only once. The chain joins TRBV19 to TRBJ1-6, with D possibly being TRBD1 (6 bases). Germline V lookup: CDR1 LNHDA, CDR2 SQIVND (reference sequence). Trimming cost V 4 bases and J 6 bases, with 7 bases left between them. There are 13 residues in the CDR3. CDR3 DNA sequence: TGTGCCAGTAGTACAGGGGCTAATTCACCCCTCCACTTT. Translating it yields CASSTGANSPLHF.

The chain is built from TRBV5-4 and TRBJ2-7; 8 bases map to TRBD1. Trimming removed 4 bases from V and 1 base from J; junction bases left unmatched: 7. Germline CDR1 SGHNT, CDR2 YYREEE (reference sequence). This CDR3 has 15 amino acids. The chain's CDR3 is CASSLGQGKSYEQYF. The CDR3 DNA reads TGTGCCAGCAGCCTAGGACAGGGAAAGTCCTACGAGCAGTACTTC.

The chain uses TRBV6-5 and TRBJ1-3; 8 bases agree with TRBD1. Unmatched junction bases numbered 2, after V lost 5 bases and J lost 2 bases. The germline V gene encodes CDR1 MNHEY and CDR2 SVGAGI. CDR3 size: 14 residues. The CDR3 DNA reads as TGTGCCAGCAGTCAGACAGGGGCTGGAAACACCATATATTTT. It translates to CASSQTGAGNTIYF.

The chain combines TRBV5-6 with TRBJ1-1, with no clear D. CDR1 is SGHDT, CDR2 YYEEEE, per germline. Trimming pared 6 bases from V and 7 bases from J, leaving 10 bases between. The length of the CDR3 is 11 residues. DNA of the CDR3: TGTGCCAGCACCACGGGTCGTGAAGCTTTCTTT. Protein sequence: CASTTGREAFF.

The genes are TRBV2 and TRBJ2-3, with D tentatively TRBD2 (6 bases). Trimming cost V 5 bases and J 2 bases, with 14 bases left between them. The CDR3 is 15 residues long. CDR1 and CDR2 (germline): SNHLY, FYNNEI. The chain's CDR3 is CASSKDYSPTDTQYF. The CDR3 DNA reads TGTGCCAGCAGTAAGGACTATTCCCCCACAGATACGCAGTATTTT. The full variable domain, with the rest looked up from reference TRBV2 and TRBJ2-3, is EPEVTQTPSHQVTQMGQEVILRCVPISNHLYFYWYRQILGQKVEFLVSFYNNEISEKSEIFDDQFSVERPDGSNFTLKIRSTKLEDSAMYFCASSKDYSPTDTQYFGPGTRLTVL.

V gene TRBV28 combines with J gene TRBJ1-2; unclear D gene. CDR1 MDHEN and CDR2 SYDVKM come from the germline V gene. The CDR3 totals 16 residues. V was trimmed by 8 bases and J by 8 bases, leaving 27 bases between them. The CDR3 region has the DNA TGTGCCAGCGCCAGCCCAGGAGGAGGGAGTAGGAAGGGCTACACCTTC. Its protein product is CASASPGGGSRKGYTF.

The chain uses TRBV7-9 and TRBJ2-4, with D possibly matching TRBD1 (7 bases). The V end lost 5 bases, the J end lost 6 bases, and 20 bases lay between the germline ends. Germline loops: CDR1 SEHNR, CDR2 FQNEAQ (reference sequence). The CDR3 totals 16 residues. The CDR3 region has the DNA TGTGCCAGCAGCCCGCCTGTCCAGGGGGGTAGAAACATTCAGTACTTC. Translation: CASSPPVQGGRNIQYF.

The CDR3 DNA reads as TGCAGCGTTGGAAGCTCCTCCGCCTTTAATGAAAAACTGTTTTTT. It is translated as CSVGSSSAFNEKLFF. The chain links TRBV29-1 to TRBJ1-4; D gene uncertain. Germline CDR1 is SQVTM and CDR2 is ANQGSEA. Trimming took off 4 bases at V and 4 bases at J, with 16 bases between the two ends. CDR3 length: 15 residues.

CDR3 sequence (DNA): TGCAGCGTTATAGCGGGAGGGAGCACAGATACGCAGTATTTT. This gives the protein CSVIAGGSTDTQYF. The chain combines TRBV29-1 with TRBJ2-3, with TRBD2 identical over 11 bases. V gave up 5 bases and J gave up 0 bases; unmatched junction bases: 1. The germline V gene has CDR1 SQVTM and CDR2 ANQGSEA. This CDR3 has 14 residues.

The chain uses TRBV6-5 and TRBJ2-7, with no clear D. CDR1 and CDR2 (germline): MNHEY, SVGAGI. The CDR3 has 12 residues. V lost 7 bases to trimming and J lost 4 bases, with 11 bases between them. The CDR3, as DNA: TGTGCCAGCACAAGTCGCGGATACGAGCAGTACTTC. Translating gives CASTSRGYEQYF.

The chain recombines TRBV29-1 with TRBJ2-5, with 8 bases matching TRBD2. Germline V gives CDR1 SQVTM, CDR2 ANQGSEA. This CDR3 contains 15 residues. The V gene end was trimmed by 7 bases and the J gene end by 4 bases; junction bases not matched to a gene: 14. CDR3 loop: CSAKNAGTRGETQYF. CDR3 bases: TGCAGCGCTAAAAACGCCGGGACTAGAGGAGAGACCCAGTACTTC.

V and J are TRBV30 and TRBJ1-1; TRBD1 might be the D (6 bases). The CDR3 spans 14 residues. The germline CDR1 and CDR2 sequences are GTSNPN and SVGIG (reference sequence). Between the trimmed V and J ends, which lost 3 bases and 4 bases, there was a span of 15 bases. CDR3 sequence: CAWSLGQGPTEAFF. The CDR3 region has the DNA TGTGCCTGGAGCCTTGGGCAGGGGCCCACTGAAGCTTTCTTT.

This chain joins TRBV6-5 and TRBJ1-2, with a tentative D call TRBD1 (6 bases). Germline CDR1 is MNHEY and CDR2 is SVGAGI. The V and J ends lost 7 bases and 8 bases respectively, with 23 bases between them. This CDR3 has 15 residues. DNA of the CDR3: TGTGCCAGCATCGAGTCCACAGGGCGCGTGAGCGGCTACACCTTC. This sequence encodes CASIESTGRVSGYTF.

The chain has TRBV2 and TRBJ1-1; no clear D. From germline, CDR1 is SNHLY and CDR2 FYNNEI. This CDR3 has 12 residues. Trimming took 4 bases from V and 5 from J, leaving 8 bases between them. The CDR3 coding sequence is TGTGCCAGCAGTGCGGGAGGTACTGAAGCTTTCTTT. Translating gives CASSAGGTEAFF.

This chain links TRBV28 with TRBJ2-7; D may correspond to TRBD1 or TRBD2 (5 bases each). Germline CDR1 is MDHEN and CDR2 is SYDVKM. The CDR3 totals 13 residues. Trimming cost V 9 bases and J 1 base, with 13 bases left between them. The chain's CDR3 is CASQTGRSYEQYF. Written as DNA, the CDR3 is TGTGCCAGTCAAACGGGACGGTCCTACGAGCAGTACTTC.

This chain joins TRBV5-5 and TRBJ2-1; 8 bases fit TRBD1. V lost 3 bases and J lost 12; bases outside the gene matches: 2. The CDR3 is made up of 11 amino acids. Germline V gives CDR1 SGHKS, CDR2 YYEKEE (reference sequence). The CDR3, as DNA: TGTGCCAGCAGCTCCGGACAGGGGCAGTTCTTC. Its translation: CASSSGQGQFF. The complete variable domain, with remaining parts taken from reference TRBV5-5 and TRBJ2-1, reads DAGVTQSPTHLIKTRGQQVTLRCSPISGHKSVSWYQQVLGQGPQFIFQYYEKEERGRGNFPDRFSARQFPNYSSELNVNALLLGDSALYLCASSSGQGQFFGPGTRLTVL.

The CDR3 region is CASSFRDSRSTGELFF. In DNA, the CDR3 is TGTGCCAGCAGCTTCCGGGACAGCAGAAGCACCGGGGAGCTGTTTTTT. V gene TRBV11-3 combines with J gene TRBJ2-2, with 7 bases identical to TRBD1. V was pared by 3 bases and J by 4 bases, with 8 bases of the junction left unmatched. Germline V gene sequence: CDR1 SGHNT, CDR2 YENEEA. This CDR3 comprises 16 residues. Variable domain in full (rest from reference TRBV11-3 and TRBJ2-2): EAGVVQSPRYKIIEKKQPVAFWCNPISGHNTLYWYLQNLGQGPELLIRYENEEAVDDSQLPKDRFSAERLKGVDSTLKIQPAELGDSAVYLCASSFRDSRSTGELFFGEGSRLTVL.